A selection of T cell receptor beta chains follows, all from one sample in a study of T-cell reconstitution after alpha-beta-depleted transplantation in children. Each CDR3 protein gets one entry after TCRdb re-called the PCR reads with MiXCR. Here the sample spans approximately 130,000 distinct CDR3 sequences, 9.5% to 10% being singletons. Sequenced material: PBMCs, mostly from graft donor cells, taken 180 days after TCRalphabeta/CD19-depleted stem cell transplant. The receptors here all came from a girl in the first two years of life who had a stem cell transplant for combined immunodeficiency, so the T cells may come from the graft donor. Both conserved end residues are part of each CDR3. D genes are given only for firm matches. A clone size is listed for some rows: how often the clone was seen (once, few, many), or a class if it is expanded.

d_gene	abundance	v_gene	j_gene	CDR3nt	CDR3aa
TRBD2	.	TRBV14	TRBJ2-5	TGTGCCAGCAGCCAAGTACTAGCGGGGGGAGAGACCCAGTACTTC	CASSQVLAGGETQYF
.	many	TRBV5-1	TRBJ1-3	TGCGCCAGCAGCCCACAGGCGCTCTCTGGAAACACCATATATTTT	CASSPQALSGNTIYF
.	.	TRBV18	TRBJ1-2	TGTGCCAGCTCACCCCTCAGCCGAACTGTTAACTATGGCTACACCTTC	CASSPLSRTVNYGYTF
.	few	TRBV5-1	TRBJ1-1	TGCGCCAGCAGCTTGGCGGGGGCGGACACTGAAGCTTTCTTT	CASSLAGADTEAFF
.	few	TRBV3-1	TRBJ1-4	TGTGCCAGCAGCCGGATGAGTGAAAAACTGTTTTTT	CASSRMSEKLFF
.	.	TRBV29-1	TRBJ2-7	TGCAGCGTTGTCGGGGTTTCGTACGAGCAGTACTTC	CSVVGVSYEQYF
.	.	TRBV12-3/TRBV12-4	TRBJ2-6	TGTGCCAGCAGTTTTAGAAGGAAAGTTGACTCCTCTGGGGCCAACGGCCTGACTTTC	CASSFRRKVDSSGANGLTF
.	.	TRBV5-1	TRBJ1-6	TGCGCCAGCAGCTTGACAAGCTCCTATAATTCACCCCTCCACTTT	CASSLTSSYNSPLHF
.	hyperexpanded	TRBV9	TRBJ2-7	TGTGCCAGCAGCGGGGAAGCGGGTACGGCCTACGAGCAGTACTTC	CASSGEAGTAYEQYF
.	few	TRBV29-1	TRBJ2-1	TGCAGCGTTGAGACCAACCCTCGGGGTGAGCAGTTCTTC	CSVETNPRGEQFF
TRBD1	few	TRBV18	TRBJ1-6	TGTGCCAGCTCAGGGGACAGGAATTCACCCCTCCACTTT	CASSGDRNSPLHF
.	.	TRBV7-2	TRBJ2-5	TGTGCCAGCAGCTTATCTGGGCCAGGGCGAGAGACCCAGTACTTC	CASSLSGPGRETQYF
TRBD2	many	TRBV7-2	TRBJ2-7	TGTGCCAGCAGCTTACTTAGCGGGGGTACCTACGAGCAGTACTTC	CASSLLSGGTYEQYF
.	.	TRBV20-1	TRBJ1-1	TGCAGTGCTAGAGAACCGTATATTATGAACACTGAAGCTTTCTTT	CSAREPYIMNTEAFF
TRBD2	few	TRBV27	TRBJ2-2	TGTGCCAGCACTCCATGGGAGGGTTTAGGCTCCGGGGAGCTGTTTTTT	CASTPWEGLGSGELFF
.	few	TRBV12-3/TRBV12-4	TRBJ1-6	TGTGCCAGCAGTTCCCTGGTCCTGTGGAATTCACCCCTCCACTTT	CASSSLVLWNSPLHF
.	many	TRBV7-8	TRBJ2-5	TGTGCCAGCAGGCAGGGTGTTGGAGAGACCCAGTACTTC	CASRQGVGETQYF
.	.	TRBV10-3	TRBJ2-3	TGTGCCATCAGTGAGATGGGAGCAGATACGCAGTATTTT	CAISEMGADTQYF
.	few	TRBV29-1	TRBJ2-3	TGCAGCGCCTTAAAGCCAGAGGCAGATACGCAGTATTTT	CSALKPEADTQYF
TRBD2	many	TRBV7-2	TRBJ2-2	TGTGCCAGCAGCTTTGCCCGGGCTAGCGGGAGATCCGGGGAGCTGTTTTTT	CASSFARASGRSGELFF
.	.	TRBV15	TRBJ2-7	TGTGCCACCAGCAGAGATCCCGGACATTTCGAGCAGTACTTC	CATSRDPGHFEQYF